These T cell receptor beta chains were read from a single sample in a study of blood T cell repertoires in COVID-19. Sequenced by immunoSEQ multiplex PCR; TCRdb stores in-frame clones only, minus some. This sample has a few hundred thousand clones, with about 90% found just once. The sample consisted of PBMCs or T cells enriched from blood (not recorded which). The origin of the receptors is a woman younger than 45 who had recovered from COVID-19. The CDR3 runs from the conserved cysteine through the conserved F or W. A D gene is named only where the DNA matches it firmly. Size values are once, few and many counts, or a class for expanded clones, and some rows have none.

j_gene,abundance,v_gene,d_gene,CDR3nt,CDR3aa
TRBJ2-7,NA,TRBV28,TRBD1,TGTGCCAGCAGTAAGGGGACAGGGGACGAGCAGTACTTC,CASSKGTGDEQYF
TRBJ2-5,NA,TRBV5-1,TRBD2,TGCGCCAGCAGCTCGGGACTAGCGGGGGCTGAGACCCAGTACTTC,CASSSGLAGAETQYF
TRBJ1-3,few,TRBV30,NA,TGTGCCTGGAGTGTACGGGAGGGAAACACCATATATTTT,CAWSVREGNTIYF
TRBJ1-2,once,TRBV6-6,NA,TGTGCCAGCACTCCCGACAGGCGTGGCTACACCTTC,CASTPDRRGYTF
TRBJ1-5,NA,TRBV28,TRBD1,TGTGCCAGCAGCCGACAGGGGGCACAGCCCCAGCATTTT,CASSRQGAQPQHF
TRBJ2-1,NA,TRBV30,NA,TGTGCCTGGAGTATTCGGGGTTTCCACAATGAGCAGTTCTTC,CAWSIRGFHNEQFF
TRBJ2-5,NA,TRBV7-9,TRBD2,TGTGCCAGCAGCGGACTAGCGTACCAAGAGACCCAGTACTTC,CASSGLAYQETQYF
TRBJ1-1,NA,TRBV11-2,TRBD1,TGTGCCAGCAGCTTCGCGACAGGGGTTAACACTGAAGCTTTCTTT,CASSFATGVNTEAFF
TRBJ1-2,NA,TRBV29-1,TRBD1,TGCAGCGTTAAGGGACAGGAATTCTATGGCTACACCTTC,CSVKGQEFYGYTF
TRBJ1-6,NA,TRBV11-2,NA,TGTGCCAGCAGCCCCCGGGTCTCCTATAATTCACCCCTCCACTTT,CASSPRVSYNSPLHF
TRBJ2-2,NA,TRBV10-2,TRBD2,TGCGCCAGCAGTGAGTCACTAGCGGGGGTCGGGGAGCTGTTTTTT,CASSESLAGVGELFF
TRBJ2-1,NA,TRBV7-9,NA,TGTGCCAGCAGCCCCGTGAGCTCCTACAATGAGCAGTTCTTC,CASSPVSSYNEQFF
TRBJ2-5,NA,TRBV3-1/TRBV3-2,NA,TGTGCCAGCAGCCAAGAAAAAGGCGGAAAGTACCAAGAGACCCAGTACTTC,CASSQEKGGKYQETQYF
TRBJ1-5,NA,TRBV19,TRBD1,TGTGCCAGTAGTACGGCCCTGGGACAGTCCAATCAGCCCCAGCATTTT,CASSTALGQSNQPQHF
TRBJ2-3,NA,TRBV6-1,NA,TGTGCCAGCAGTGATGTGGCTAGCACAGATACGCAGTATTTT,CASSDVASTDTQYF
TRBJ2-2,NA,TRBV19,NA,TGTGCCAGTACTTCCAACACCGGGGAGCTGTTTTTT,CASTSNTGELFF
TRBJ2-5,NA,TRBV2,NA,TGTGCCAGCAGGTATCAAGAGACCCAGTACTTC,CASRYQETQYF
TRBJ1-2,NA,TRBV4-2,TRBD1,TGTGCCAGCAGCCAAGTCGGGACAGGGCTCGCTAACTATGGCTACACCTTC,CASSQVGTGLANYGYTF
TRBJ2-7,NA,TRBV19,NA,TGTGCCAGTAGTCCAACAGGGCCCCTAAGTAAAAGCTACGAGCAGTACTTC,CASSPTGPLSKSYEQYF
TRBJ2-7,NA,TRBV10-3,NA,TGTGCCATCAGTGAGACCCTTACAGGGAGCAGCTCCTACGAGCAGTACTTC,CAISETLTGSSSYEQYF
TRBJ1-2,NA,TRBV30,NA,TGTGCCTGGAGTGTACCGGGGAACTATGGCTACACCTTC,CAWSVPGNYGYTF
TRBJ2-7,NA,TRBV29-1,NA,TGCAGCGTTGAGGGAGCCACCGAGCAGTACTTC,CSVEGATEQYF
TRBJ1-4,NA,TRBV6-5,TRBD1,TGTGCCAGCAGTTACGCCCAGGGGGCAACTAATGAAAAACTGTTTTTT,CASSYAQGATNEKLFF
TRBJ1-1,few,TRBV2,NA,TGTGCCAGCAGTAAACAGGGGAACACTGAAGCTTTCTTT,CASSKQGNTEAFF
TRBJ1-5,NA,TRBV19,TRBD1,TGTGCCAGTAGTATAGTCTTAGGGGGCGATCAGCCCCAGCATTTT,CASSIVLGGDQPQHF
TRBJ2-3,NA,TRBV4-2,TRBD2,TGTGCCAGCAGCCAGGGACTAGCGGGAGGAGATACGCAGTATTTT,CASSQGLAGGDTQYF
TRBJ2-7,NA,TRBV7-8,TRBD1,TGTGCCAGCAGCCCACAAGACAGGGCCTCCTACGAGCAGTACTTC,CASSPQDRASYEQYF
TRBJ1-6,once,TRBV28,TRBD1,TGTGCCAGCAGTGGCGGGGAACAGGGGTATAATTCACCCCTCCACTTT,CASSGGEQGYNSPLHF
TRBJ2-3,NA,TRBV3-1/TRBV3-2,TRBD2,TGTGCCAGCAGCCTATGGACTAGCGGGAGGTCAACAGATACGCAGTATTTT,CASSLWTSGRSTDTQYF
TRBJ1-5,once,TRBV4-1,NA,TGCGCCAGCAGCCAAGGTCAGGCATATAGCAATCAGCCCCAGCATTTT,CASSQGQAYSNQPQHF
TRBJ2-7,NA,TRBV30,TRBD1,TGTGCCTGGAGGGACCGGGACAGGTCCAACGAGCAGTACTTC,CAWRDRDRSNEQYF
TRBJ2-7,NA,TRBV11-1,NA,TGTGCCAGCAGCTTAGGCGGGGAGGCCTACGAGCAGTACTTC,CASSLGGEAYEQYF
TRBJ1-2,NA,TRBV5-4,TRBD1,TGTGCCAGCAGCTTACCGGGACAGGTCTATGGCTACACCTTC,CASSLPGQVYGYTF
TRBJ2-1,NA,TRBV28,NA,TGTGCCAGCAGTTTATTGGAGACAGACCCCTACAATGAGCAGTTCTTC,CASSLLETDPYNEQFF
TRBJ2-7,few,TRBV6-5,NA,TGTGCCAGCAGTACACAGGTTTACGAGCAGTACTTC,CASSTQVYEQYF
TRBJ1-2,once,TRBV28,NA,TGTGCCAGCAGGCCCGGTTCCGCCGCCGACTATGGCTACACCTTC,CASRPGSAADYGYTF
TRBJ1-4,NA,TRBV5-4,TRBD1,TGTGCCAGCAGCCCCACAGGGGGCTCTAATGAAAAACTGTTTTTT,CASSPTGGSNEKLFF
TRBJ1-1,NA,TRBV7-2,NA,TGTGCCAGCAGCCTACCCGGGACCCCGGGGGACACTGAAGCTTTCTTT,CASSLPGTPGDTEAFF
TRBJ1-5,NA,TRBV19,NA,TGTGCCAGTAGTATCCAAACAGGGTTTAGCAATCAGCCCCAGCATTTT,CASSIQTGFSNQPQHF
TRBJ2-7,once,TRBV28,TRBD2,TGTGCCAGCAGTTTCCCACTAGCGGGCGGAACCTACGAGCAGTACTTC,CASSFPLAGGTYEQYF
TRBJ1-5,NA,TRBV19,TRBD1,TGTGCCAGTAGTTCCCGGGACAGGGTAAGGTCCAATCAGCCCCAGCATTTT,CASSSRDRVRSNQPQHF
TRBJ2-1,NA,TRBV29-1,TRBD2,TGCAGCGTACTAGCGGGAGACTACAATGAGCAGTTCTTC,CSVLAGDYNEQFF
TRBJ2-5,NA,TRBV11-3,NA,TGTGCCAGCAGCCGAGGGACTGGACGCTCCCAAGAGACCCAGTACTTC,CASSRGTGRSQETQYF
TRBJ2-1,NA,TRBV19,NA,TGTGCCAGTAGTATCAGAAGGGACATGGACAATGAGCAGTTCTTC,CASSIRRDMDNEQFF
TRBJ2-1,NA,TRBV5-1,NA,TGCGCCAGCAGCCCTCCGAGCTCCTACAATGAGCAGTTCTTC,CASSPPSSYNEQFF
TRBJ2-3,NA,TRBV5-4,NA,TGTGCCAGCAGCGAGGGCGGGGCTAGCACAGATACGCAGTATTTT,CASSEGGASTDTQYF
TRBJ1-2,NA,TRBV28,TRBD1,TGTGCCAGCAGTTTATCGACAGGGGTCCATGGCTACACCTTC,CASSLSTGVHGYTF
TRBJ1-1,NA,TRBV12-3/TRBV12-4,NA,TGTGCCAGCAGTAAAGAGGGGGGGGTAGCTTTCTTT,CASSKEGGVAFF
TRBJ1-2,NA,TRBV29-1,TRBD1,TGCAGCGTTGAAGGGACAGGGTGGCCCTATGGCTACACCTTC,CSVEGTGWPYGYTF
TRBJ2-2,NA,TRBV6-5,TRBD1,TGTGCCAGCAGTTACTCGGTAGGGGGCAACGGGGAGCTGTTTTTT,CASSYSVGGNGELFF